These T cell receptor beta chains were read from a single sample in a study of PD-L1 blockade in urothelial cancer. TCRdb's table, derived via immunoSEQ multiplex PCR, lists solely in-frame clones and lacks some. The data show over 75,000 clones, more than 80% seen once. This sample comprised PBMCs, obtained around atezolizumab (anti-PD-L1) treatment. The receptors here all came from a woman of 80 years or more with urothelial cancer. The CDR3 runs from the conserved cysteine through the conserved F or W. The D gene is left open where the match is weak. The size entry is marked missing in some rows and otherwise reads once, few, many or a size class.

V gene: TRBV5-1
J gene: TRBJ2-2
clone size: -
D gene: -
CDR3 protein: CASSPRTLRGTGELFF
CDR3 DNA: TGCGCCAGCAGCCCCAGGACCCTGCGGGGCACCGGGGAGCTGTTTTTT

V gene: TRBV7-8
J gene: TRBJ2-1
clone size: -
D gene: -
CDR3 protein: CASSPTTGSYNEQFF
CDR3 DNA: TGTGCCAGCAGCCCCACGACAGGATCCTACAATGAGCAGTTCTTC

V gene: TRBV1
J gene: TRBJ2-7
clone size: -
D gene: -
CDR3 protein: CTSSQEGASGSGEQYF
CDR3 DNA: TGCACCAGCAGCCAAGAGGGGGCTAGCGGGAGTGGGGAGCAGTACTTC

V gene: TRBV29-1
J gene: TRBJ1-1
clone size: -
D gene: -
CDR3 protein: CSVGTVMAFF
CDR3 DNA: TGCAGCGTTGGGACAGTAATGGCTTTCTTT

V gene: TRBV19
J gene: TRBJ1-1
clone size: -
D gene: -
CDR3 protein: CASSIDVQGAFF
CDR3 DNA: TGTGCCAGTAGTATAGATGTCCAGGGAGCTTTCTTT

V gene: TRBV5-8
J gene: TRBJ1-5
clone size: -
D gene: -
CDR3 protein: CASSEGVGSNQPQHF
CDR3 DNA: TGTGCCAGCAGCGAGGGTGTCGGGAGCAATCAGCCCCAGCATTTT

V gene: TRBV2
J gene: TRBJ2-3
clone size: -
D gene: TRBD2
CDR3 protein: CASRRTYGGTSADTQYF
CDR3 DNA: TGTGCCAGCAGACGCACCTATGGAGGGACTAGCGCAGATACGCAGTATTTT

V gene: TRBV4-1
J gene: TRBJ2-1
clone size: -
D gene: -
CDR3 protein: CASSQGNLAIGNEQFF
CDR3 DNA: TGCGCCAGCAGCCAAGGTAACCTAGCAATAGGCAATGAGCAGTTCTTC

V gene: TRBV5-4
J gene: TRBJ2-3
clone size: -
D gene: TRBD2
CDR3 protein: CASSRLSGTSLTDTQYF
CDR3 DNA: TGTGCCAGCAGCCGACTTAGCGGGACTTCCCTCACAGATACGCAGTATTTT

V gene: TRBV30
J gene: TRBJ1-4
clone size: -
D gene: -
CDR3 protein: CAWHPGGTPGEKLFF
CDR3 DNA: TGTGCCTGGCACCCGGGAGGGACCCCGGGGGAAAAACTGTTTTTT

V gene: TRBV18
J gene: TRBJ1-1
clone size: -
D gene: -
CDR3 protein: CASSIQNLNTEAFF
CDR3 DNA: TGTGCCAGCTCAATTCAGAATCTGAACACTGAAGCTTTCTTT

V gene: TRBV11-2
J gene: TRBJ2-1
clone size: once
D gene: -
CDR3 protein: CASSLGTGLYNEQFF
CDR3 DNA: TGTGCCAGCAGCTTAGGTACCGGTCTGTACAATGAGCAGTTCTTC

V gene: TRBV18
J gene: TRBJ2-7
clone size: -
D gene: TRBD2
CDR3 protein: CASSPTSGGDYEQYF
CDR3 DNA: TGTGCCAGCTCACCCACTAGCGGAGGGGACTACGAGCAGTACTTC

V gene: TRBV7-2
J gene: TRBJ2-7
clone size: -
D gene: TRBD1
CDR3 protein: CASSLSGQGYEQYF
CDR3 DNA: TGTGCCAGCAGCTTGTCGGGACAGGGGTACGAGCAGTACTTC

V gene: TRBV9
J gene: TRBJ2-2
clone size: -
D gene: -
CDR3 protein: CASSVTTNTGELFF
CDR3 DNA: TGTGCCAGCAGCGTAACTACGAACACCGGGGAGCTGTTTTTT

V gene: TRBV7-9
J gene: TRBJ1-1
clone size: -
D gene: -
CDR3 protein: CASSLEAGGWDEAFF
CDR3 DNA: TGTGCCAGCAGCTTAGAAGCGGGGGGATGGGACGAAGCTTTCTTT

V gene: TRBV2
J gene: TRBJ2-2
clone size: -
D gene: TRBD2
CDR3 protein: CASSESRDFSGSGTGELFF
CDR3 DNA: TGTGCCAGCAGTGAATCTCGGGACTTCAGCGGGAGTGGGACCGGGGAGCTGTTTTTT

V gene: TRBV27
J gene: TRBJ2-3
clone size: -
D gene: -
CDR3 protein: CASSLGAGYTDTQYF
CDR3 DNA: TGTGCCAGCAGTTTAGGTGCAGGATACACAGATACGCAGTATTTT

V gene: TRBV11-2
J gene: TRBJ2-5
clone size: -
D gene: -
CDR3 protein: CASSSGIQETQYF
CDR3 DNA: TGTGCCAGCAGTTCCGGGATTCAAGAGACCCAGTACTTC

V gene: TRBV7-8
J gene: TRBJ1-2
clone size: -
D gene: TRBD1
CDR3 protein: CASSSGQGRHGYTF
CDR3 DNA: TGTGCCAGCAGCTCCGGACAGGGGAGGCATGGCTACACCTTC

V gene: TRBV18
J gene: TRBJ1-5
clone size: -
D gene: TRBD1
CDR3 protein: CASSPRQGSQPQHF
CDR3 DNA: TGTGCCAGCTCACCAAGACAGGGAAGTCAGCCCCAGCATTTT

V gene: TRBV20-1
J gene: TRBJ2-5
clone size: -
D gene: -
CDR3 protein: CSAISAKTQYF
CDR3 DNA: TGCAGTGCCATTAGCGCAAAGACCCAGTACTTC

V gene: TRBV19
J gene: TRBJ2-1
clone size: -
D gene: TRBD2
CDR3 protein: CASTLSGREKKVAQFF
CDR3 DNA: TGTGCCAGTACCCTAAGCGGGAGGGAGAAAAAGGTAGCGCAGTTCTTC

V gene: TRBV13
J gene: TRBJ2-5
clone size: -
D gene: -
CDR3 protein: CASSTRDITDQETQYF
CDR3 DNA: TGTGCCAGCAGCACCCGGGACATCACGGACCAAGAGACCCAGTACTTC

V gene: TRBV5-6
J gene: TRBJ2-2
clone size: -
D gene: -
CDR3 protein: CASSLAGVTGELFF
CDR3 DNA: TGTGCCAGCAGCTTGGCCGGGGTTACGGGGGAGCTGTTTTTT

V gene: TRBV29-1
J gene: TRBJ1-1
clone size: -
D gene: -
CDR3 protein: CSVERGPNTEAFF
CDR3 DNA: TGCAGCGTTGAGAGAGGGCCGAACACTGAAGCTTTCTTT

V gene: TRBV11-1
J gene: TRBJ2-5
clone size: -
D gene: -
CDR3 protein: CASSLNILETQYF
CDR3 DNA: TGTGCCAGCAGCTTAAACATATTGGAGACCCAGTACTTC

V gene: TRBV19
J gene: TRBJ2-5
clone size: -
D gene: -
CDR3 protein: CASSIGDFWGKETQYF
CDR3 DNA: TGTGCCAGTAGTATCGGGGACTTTTGGGGTAAAGAGACCCAGTACTTC

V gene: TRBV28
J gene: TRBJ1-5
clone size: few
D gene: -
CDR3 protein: CAIPAGEGSNQPQHF
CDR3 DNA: TGTGCCATCCCGGCAGGGGAGGGAAGCAATCAGCCCCAGCATTTT